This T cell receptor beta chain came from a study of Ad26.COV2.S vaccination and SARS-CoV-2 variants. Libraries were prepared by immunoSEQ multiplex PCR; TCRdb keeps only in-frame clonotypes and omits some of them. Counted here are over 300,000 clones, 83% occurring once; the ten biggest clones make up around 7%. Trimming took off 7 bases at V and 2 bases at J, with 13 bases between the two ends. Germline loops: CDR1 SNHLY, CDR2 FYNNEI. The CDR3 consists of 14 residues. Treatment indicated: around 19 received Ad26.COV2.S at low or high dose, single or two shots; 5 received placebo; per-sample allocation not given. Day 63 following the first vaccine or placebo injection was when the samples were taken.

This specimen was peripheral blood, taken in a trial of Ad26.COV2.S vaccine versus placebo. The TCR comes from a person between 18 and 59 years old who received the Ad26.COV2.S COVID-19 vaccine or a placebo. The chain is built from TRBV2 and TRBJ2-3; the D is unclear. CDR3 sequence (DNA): TGTGCCAGCAAGGTGCGGATTAACACAGATACGCAGTATTTT. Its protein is CASKVRINTDTQYF.